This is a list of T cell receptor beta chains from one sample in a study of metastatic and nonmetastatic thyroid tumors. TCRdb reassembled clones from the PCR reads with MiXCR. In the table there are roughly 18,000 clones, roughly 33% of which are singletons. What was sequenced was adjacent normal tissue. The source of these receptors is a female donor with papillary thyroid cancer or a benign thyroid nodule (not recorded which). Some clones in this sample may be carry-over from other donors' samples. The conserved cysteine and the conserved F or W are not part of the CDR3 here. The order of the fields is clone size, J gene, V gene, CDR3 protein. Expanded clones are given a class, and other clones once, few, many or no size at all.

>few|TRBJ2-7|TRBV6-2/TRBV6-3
ASSFGVTYEQY
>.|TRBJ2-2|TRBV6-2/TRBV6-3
ASIRDYSYGELF
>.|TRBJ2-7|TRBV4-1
ASSQEDRGHEQY
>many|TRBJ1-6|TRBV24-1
ATSRDSNSPLH
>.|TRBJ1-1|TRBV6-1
ASSETVPDRGAF
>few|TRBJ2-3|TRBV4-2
ASSGTSGRTFTDTQY
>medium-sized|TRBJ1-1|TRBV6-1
ASSRRGAKAF
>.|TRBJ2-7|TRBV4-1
ASSQAGSYEQY
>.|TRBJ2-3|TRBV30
AWSVPGLAGVTDTQY
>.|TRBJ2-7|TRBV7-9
ASSLTGANHEQY
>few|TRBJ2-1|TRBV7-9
ASGDESNEQF
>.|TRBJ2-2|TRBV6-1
ASSLGQGFLSGELF
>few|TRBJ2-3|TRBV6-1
ASSEMSGSGDTQY
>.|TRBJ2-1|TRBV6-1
ASRDQRGGNEQF
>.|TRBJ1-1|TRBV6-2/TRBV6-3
ASSLRTGEGTEAF
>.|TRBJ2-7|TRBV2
ASSASSYEQY
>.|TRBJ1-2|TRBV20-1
SARGLGPNDYGYT
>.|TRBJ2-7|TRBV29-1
SATGSGEQY
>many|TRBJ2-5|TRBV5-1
ASSLAQQQETQY
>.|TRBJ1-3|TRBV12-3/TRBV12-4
ASRIQGTPNTIY
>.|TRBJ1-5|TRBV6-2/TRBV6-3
ASSYVSPGQGPPAPQH
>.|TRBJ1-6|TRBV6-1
ASTQGGSPLH
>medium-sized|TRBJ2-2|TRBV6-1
ASSGAGGPEITGELF
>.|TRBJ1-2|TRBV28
ASSFAYGYT